The text below deals with one T cell receptor (beta chain). Antigen: not known. This entry is derived from a study of shared clonotypes between healthy human individuals. Findings and caveats of the study: Sequencing depth was expected to influence donor clonotype sharing.

The CDR3 has 16 residues. J lost 1 base, V lost 2 bases, and 5 bases had no gene match. Germline values: CDR1 SGHAT, CDR2 FQNNGV. Naive-designated CD8 cells lacked CD45RO, were positively enriched for CCR7, and omitted terminally differentiated effector memory CD45RA+ cells. Produced via immunoSEQ multiplex PCR; TCRdb's table is partial and in-frame only. The table has about 750,000 clones, 92% seen once; the top ten hold around 24%. The V gene is TRBV11-2, the J gene TRBJ2-3, with 8 bases aligning to TRBD2. The sequenced material came from naive CD8+ T cells sorted from blood. The sequence was collected from a young man in good health. CDR3 DNA: TGTGCCAGCAGCTTACGGGGGCGGGGGGGCACAGATACGCAGTATTTT. Encoded protein: CASSLRGRGGTDTQYF.